This T cell receptor (beta chain) emerged from a study of regulatory and conventional T cells in RAG deficiency. Whole-study results and caveats: Control T-cell subsets had markedly higher Shannon entropy and lower Simpson indices than RAG-deficient patients. In Omenn syndrome, sorted "Tregs" may be peripherally activated cells. Omenn patients showed >90% Treg-Tconv overlap and shorter CDR3 lengths.

In the case of this clone: Its target is not known.

Trimming cost V 5 bases and J 1 base; bases outside gene matches: 7. CDR1 and CDR2 from the germline V gene are SGHAT and FQDESV (reference sequence). The CDR3 extends over 15 amino acids. Libraries were prepared by immunoSEQ multiplex PCR; TCRdb keeps only in-frame clonotypes and omits some of them. The sample carries about 46,000 clones, 90% recorded once. Blood CD4+ CD25-low CD127-high conventional T cells supplied the genomic DNA template. The same data also contributed to another study, on regulatory T cells. That source notes: Primers: 52 TRBV forward and 13 TRBJ reverse. Patient repertoires had restricted TRB V-J pairs and skewed V and J usage, most in Tregs.

Sequencing input: CD4+ effector T cells sorted from blood. The V gene is TRBV11-1, the J gene TRBJ2-5, with 7 bases fitting TRBD1. The source is a human donor in good health. CDR3 amino acids: CASSRRQGIQETQYF. The CDR3 bases are TGTGCCAGCAGCCGGCGACAGGGAATCCAAGAGACCCAGTACTTC.